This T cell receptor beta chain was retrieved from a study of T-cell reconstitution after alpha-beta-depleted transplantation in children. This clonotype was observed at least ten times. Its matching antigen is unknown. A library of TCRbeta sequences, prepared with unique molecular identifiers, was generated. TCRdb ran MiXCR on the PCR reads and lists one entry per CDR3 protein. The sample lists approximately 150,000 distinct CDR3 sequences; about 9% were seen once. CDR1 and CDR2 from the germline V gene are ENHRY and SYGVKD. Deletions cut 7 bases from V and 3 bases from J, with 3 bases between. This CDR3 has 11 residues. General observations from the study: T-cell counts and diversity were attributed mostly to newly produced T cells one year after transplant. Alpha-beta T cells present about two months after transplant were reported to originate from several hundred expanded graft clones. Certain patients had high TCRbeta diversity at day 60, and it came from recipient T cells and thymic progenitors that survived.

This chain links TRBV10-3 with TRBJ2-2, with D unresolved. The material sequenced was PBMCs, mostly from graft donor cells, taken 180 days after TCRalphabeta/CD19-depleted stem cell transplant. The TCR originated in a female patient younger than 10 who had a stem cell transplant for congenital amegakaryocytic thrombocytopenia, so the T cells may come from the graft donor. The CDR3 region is CAIKDTGELFF. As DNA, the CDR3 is TGTGCCATCAAGGACACCGGGGAGCTGTTTTTT.